The text below deals with one T cell receptor beta chain. This sample stems from a study of T cell responses to AZD1222 COVID-19 vaccine. The V gene lost 2 bases and the J gene lost 1 base, with 9 bases spanning the gap. The CDR3 contains 14 residues. The germline CDR1 and CDR2 sequences are SGHRS and YFSETQ. The protocol was immunoSEQ multiplex PCR, while the TCRdb copy is restricted to in-frame clones and leaves out a portion. The sample yields 65,000 to 90,000 clones, 87% seen once. This TCR derives from an adult who received the AZD1222 COVID-19 vaccine. Sequencing was performed on peripheral blood, taken 28 days after the second AZD1222 dose. The chain links TRBV5-1 to TRBJ1-1; tentatively, D is TRBD1 (5 bases). CDR3 DNA: TGCGCCAGCAGCTTCAATACAGGGAACACTGAAGCTTTCTTT. Encoded protein: CASSFNTGNTEAFF.